This entry features one T cell receptor (beta chain) sequence. Its antigen is as yet unknown. Germline assignment: CDR1 LGHNT and CDR2 FRNRAP. Between the trimmed V and J ends, which lost 5 bases and 6 bases, there was a span of 26 bases. CDR3 length: 17 residues. The sample is drawn from a study of shared clonotypes between healthy human individuals. Study-wide context: Aged between 18 and 49, the donors were two women and a few men. General study results and limits: Some naive CD4 clonotypes, around 5%, turned up in common across four donors.

Naive-designated CD8 cells lacked CD45RO, were positively enriched for CCR7, and omitted terminally differentiated effector memory CD45RA+ cells. TCRdb keeps only in-frame clones here, not all; method: immunoSEQ multiplex PCR. This table holds over 2,000,000 clones, 85% to 95% found once. The clonotype was recovered from a man aged 18 to 30 in good health. Some clones in this sample may be carry-over from other donors' samples. The rearrangement joins TRBV12-5 to TRBJ2-7; perhaps D is TRBD1 or TRBD2 (5 bases each). The sequencing input was naive CD8+ T cells from PBMCs. In nucleotides, the CDR3 is TGTGCTAGTGGTATAGGGACGGTGCCTAATCTGACGGGCGAGCAGTACTTC. Translating it yields CASGIGTVPNLTGEQYF.